These 8 T cell receptor beta chains were sequenced from one sample in a study of T cell responses to AZD1222 COVID-19 vaccine. Some clones are missing from TCRdb's copy, which holds only in-frame ones; the method was immunoSEQ multiplex PCR. Among more than 110,000 clones, around 90% were seen once, and the ten largest hold roughly 3.1%. Here the sequenced sample was peripheral blood, taken on day 0 of AZD1222 vaccination. The receptors derive from an adult in good health.

The chain joins TRBV20-1 to TRBJ2-7; D uncertain. The CDR3 is made up of 10 amino acids. The ends were cut back, 6 bases at V and 7 bases at J, with 10 bases in the middle. Germline V gene lookup returns CDR1 DFQATT and CDR2 SNEGSKA (reference sequence). The CDR3 DNA is TGCAGTGCCAAGCAGTGGGAGCAGTACTTC. Its translation: CSAKQWEQYF.

The chain carries TRBV27 and TRBJ2-1; TRBD2 matches 13 bases. Germline CDR1 and CDR2: MNHEY and SMNVEV (reference sequence). The junction had 6 bases not matched to a gene; V was cut back by 3 bases and J by 7 bases. The CDR3 length is 16 residues. Written as DNA, the CDR3 is TGTGCCAGCAGTTTCCCACTAGCGGGAGGGGTAAATGAGCAGTTCTTC. This sequence encodes CASSFPLAGGVNEQFF.

The chain has TRBV12-3 or TRBV12-4 and TRBJ1-6, with 7 bases aligning to TRBD1. The CDR3 consists of 13 residues. Trimming cost V 5 bases and J 7 bases; bases outside gene matches: 2. The CDR3 bases are TGTGCCAGCAGTGTGACAGGGAATTCACCCCTCCACTTT. This gives the protein CASSVTGNSPLHF.

V gene TRBV27 combines with J gene TRBJ2-7; TRBD1 matches at 10 bases. The CDR3 is 15 residues long. V dropped 4 bases and J dropped 3; count of bases not matched to a gene: 6. CDR1 is MNHEY, CDR2 SMNVEV, per germline (reference sequence). CDR3 DNA: TGTGCCAGCAGTTCCAGGACAGGGGGTAACTACGAGCAGTACTTC. This sequence encodes CASSSRTGGNYEQYF.

The chain employs TRBV19 and TRBJ2-7; 7 positions agree with TRBD1. J was trimmed by 0 bases and V by 3 bases; bases with no gene match: 5. CDR3 size: 15 residues. Germline CDR1 is LNHDA and CDR2 is SQIVND (reference sequence). Written as DNA, the CDR3 is TGTGCCAGTAGTATGCAGGGGGTAAGCTCCTACGAGCAGTACTTC. Its protein product is CASSMQGVSSYEQYF.

The DNA for the CDR3 is TGTGCCAGCAATGGACAGGTGAATGAAAAACTGTTTTTT. Protein product: CASNGQVNEKLFF. This rearrangement joins TRBV25-1 to TRBJ1-4, with TRBD1 matching 7 bases. This CDR3 is 13 amino acids long. Germline V gene lookup returns CDR1 MGHDK and CDR2 SYGVNS. Trimming took 7 bases from V and 5 from J; bases not matched to a gene: 4.

The chain links TRBV3-1 (or the pseudogene TRBV3-2) to TRBJ1-2; TRBD1 matches 8 bases. V trimming: 4 bases; J trimming: 4 bases; junction bases outside the gene matches: 14. CDR1 and CDR2 from the germline V gene are LGHDT and YNNKEL (reference sequence). There are 17 residues in the CDR3. This chain's CDR3 is CASSRSSGDRNRYGYTF. The CDR3 DNA is TGTGCCAGCAGCCGAAGCTCGGGGGACAGGAACCGCTATGGCTACACCTTC.

The chain recombines TRBV27 with TRBJ1-2; TRBD1 might be the D (5 bases). The germline V and J ends were trimmed by 3 bases and 1 base, with 15 bases remaining between them. CDR1 and CDR2 (germline): MNHEY, SMNVEV (reference sequence). The CDR3 is 16 amino acids. CDR3 residues: CASSFLVDSHNYGYTF. For the CDR3, the DNA is TGTGCCAGCAGTTTTTTAGTTGACAGTCATAACTATGGCTACACCTTC.